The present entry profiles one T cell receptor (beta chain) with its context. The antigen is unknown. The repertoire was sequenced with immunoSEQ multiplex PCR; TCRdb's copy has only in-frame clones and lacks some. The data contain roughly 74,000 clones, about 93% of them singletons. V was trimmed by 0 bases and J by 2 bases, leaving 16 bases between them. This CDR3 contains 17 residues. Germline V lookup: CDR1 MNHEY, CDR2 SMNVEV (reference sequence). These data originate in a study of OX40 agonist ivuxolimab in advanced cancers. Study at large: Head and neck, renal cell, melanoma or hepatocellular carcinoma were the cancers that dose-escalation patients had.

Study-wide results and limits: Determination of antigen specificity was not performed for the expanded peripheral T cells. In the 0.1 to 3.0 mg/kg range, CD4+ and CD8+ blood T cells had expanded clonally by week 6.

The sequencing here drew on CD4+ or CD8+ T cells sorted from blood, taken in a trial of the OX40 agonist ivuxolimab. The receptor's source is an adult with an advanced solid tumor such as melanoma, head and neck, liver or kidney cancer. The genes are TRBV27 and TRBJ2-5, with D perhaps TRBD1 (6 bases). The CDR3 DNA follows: TGTGCCAGCAGTTTATCGGCCCCGGGACAAATTCAAGAGACCCAGTACTTC. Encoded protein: CASSLSAPGQIQETQYF.